This T cell receptor (beta chain) was observed in a study of T cell responses to AZD1222 COVID-19 vaccine. Using immunoSEQ multiplex PCR, the repertoire was profiled, and TCRdb retains in-frame clones only, with some absent. The table records approximately 150,000 clones, 90% of them present only once. CDR1 SGHRS and CDR2 YFSETQ come from the germline V gene. The CDR3 covers 14 residues. The ends were cut back, 4 bases at V and 6 bases at J, with 15 bases in the middle. This rearrangement joins TRBV5-1 to TRBJ2-3, with D maybe TRBD1 (6 bases). The sequencing here drew on peripheral blood, taken 28 days after the second AZD1222 dose. This sequence was found in an adult who received the AZD1222 COVID-19 vaccine. CDR3 loop: CASSQGGASDTQYF. The CDR3 region has the DNA TGCGCCAGCAGCCAAGGGGGAGCTTCGGATACGCAGTATTTT.